This T cell receptor (beta chain) was identified during a study of OX40 agonist ivuxolimab in advanced cancers. For the study at large: One patient with hepatocellular carcinoma and two with cutaneous melanoma, three in all, had partial responses.

V was pared by 1 base and J by 7 bases, with 8 bases of the junction left unmatched. This CDR3 spans 14 amino acids. In germline, CDR1 is SQVTM, CDR2 ANQGSEA. Method: immunoSEQ multiplex PCR; TCRdb's copy keeps in-frame clones and lacks some. The sample consists of fewer than 100,000 clones, approximately 90% of them appearing once. Points from the study as a whole: It was also the case that some nonresponders had low normalized T-cell clonal expansion.

Regarding this clone: Antigen unknown.

This clonotype was obtained from an adult with an advanced solid tumor such as melanoma, head and neck, liver or kidney cancer. This chain connects TRBV29-1 to TRBJ1-2, with 8 bases that match TRBD1. The source material was CD4+ or CD8+ T cells sorted from blood, sampled in a trial of the OX40 agonist ivuxolimab. The CDR3 is CSVEVGRGQGGYTF. The CDR3 DNA reads TGCAGCGTTGAAGTAGGCAGGGGGCAAGGTGGCTACACCTTC.